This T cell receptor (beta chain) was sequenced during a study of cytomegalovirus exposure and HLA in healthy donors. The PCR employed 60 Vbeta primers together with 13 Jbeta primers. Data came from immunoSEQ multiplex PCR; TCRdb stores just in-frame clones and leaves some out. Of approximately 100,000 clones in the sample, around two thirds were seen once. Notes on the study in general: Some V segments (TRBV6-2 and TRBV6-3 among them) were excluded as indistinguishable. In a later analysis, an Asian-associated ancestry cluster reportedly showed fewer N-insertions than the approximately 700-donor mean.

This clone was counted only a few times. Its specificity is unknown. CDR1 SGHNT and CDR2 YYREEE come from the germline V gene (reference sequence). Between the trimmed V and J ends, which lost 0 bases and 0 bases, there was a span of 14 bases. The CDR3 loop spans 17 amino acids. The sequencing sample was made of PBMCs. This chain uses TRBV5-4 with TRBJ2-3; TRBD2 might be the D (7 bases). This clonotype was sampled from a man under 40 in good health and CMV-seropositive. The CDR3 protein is CASSLGGAGASTDTQYF. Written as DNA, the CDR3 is TGTGCCAGCAGCTTGGGGGGGGCGGGGGCCAGCACAGATACGCAGTATTTT. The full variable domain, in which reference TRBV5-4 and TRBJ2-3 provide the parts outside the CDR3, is ETGVTQSPTHLIKTRGQQVTLRCSSQSGHNTVSWYQQALGQGPQFIFQYYREEENGRGNFPPRFSGLQFPNYSSELNVNALELDDSALYLCASSLGGAGASTDTQYFGPGTRLTVL.